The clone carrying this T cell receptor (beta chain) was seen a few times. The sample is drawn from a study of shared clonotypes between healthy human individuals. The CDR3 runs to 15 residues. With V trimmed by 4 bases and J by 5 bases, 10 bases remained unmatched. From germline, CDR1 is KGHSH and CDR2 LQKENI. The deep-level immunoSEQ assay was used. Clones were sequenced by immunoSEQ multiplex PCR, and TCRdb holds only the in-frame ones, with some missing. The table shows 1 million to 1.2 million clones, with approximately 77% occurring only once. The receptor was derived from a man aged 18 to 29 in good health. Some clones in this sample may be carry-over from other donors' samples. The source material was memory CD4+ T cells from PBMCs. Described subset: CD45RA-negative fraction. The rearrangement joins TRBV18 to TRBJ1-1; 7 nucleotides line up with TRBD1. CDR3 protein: CASSQSRGRGTEAFF. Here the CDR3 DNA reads TGTGCCAGCTCACAGTCAAGGGGGCGCGGTACTGAAGCTTTCTTT.